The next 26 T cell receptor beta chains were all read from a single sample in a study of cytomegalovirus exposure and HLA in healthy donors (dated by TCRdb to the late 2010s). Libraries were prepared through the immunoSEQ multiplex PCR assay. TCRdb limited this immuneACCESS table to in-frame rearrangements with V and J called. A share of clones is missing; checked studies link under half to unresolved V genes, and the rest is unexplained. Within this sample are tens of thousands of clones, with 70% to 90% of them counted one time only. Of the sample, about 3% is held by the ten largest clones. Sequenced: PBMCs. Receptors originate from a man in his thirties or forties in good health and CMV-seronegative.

The CDR3 DNA follows: TGTGCCAGCAGCCCTTGGATAGCGGGGAACAATGAGCAGTTCTTC. This gives the protein CASSPWIAGNNEQFF. J is TRBJ2-1 and V is TRBV6-5; the match to TRBD2 covers 8 bases. Germline V gene sequence: CDR1 MNHEY, CDR2 SVGAGI. Trimming took 6 bases from V and 5 from J; bases not matched to a gene: 9. This CDR3 region has 15 residues.

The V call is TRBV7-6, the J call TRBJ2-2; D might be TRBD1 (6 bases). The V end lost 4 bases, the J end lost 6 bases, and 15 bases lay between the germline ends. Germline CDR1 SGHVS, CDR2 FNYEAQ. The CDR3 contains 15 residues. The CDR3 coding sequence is TGTGCCAGCAGCTCTCTGCCAGGGGTAGCCGGGGAGCTGTTTTTT. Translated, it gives CASSSLPGVAGELFF.

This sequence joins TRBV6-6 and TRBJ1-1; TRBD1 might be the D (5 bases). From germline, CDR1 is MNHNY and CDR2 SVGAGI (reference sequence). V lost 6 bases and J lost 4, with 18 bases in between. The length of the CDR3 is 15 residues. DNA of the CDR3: TGTGCCAGCAGACTAACAAGCGGGGGGGGCACTGAAGCTTTCTTT. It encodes CASRLTSGGGTEAFF.

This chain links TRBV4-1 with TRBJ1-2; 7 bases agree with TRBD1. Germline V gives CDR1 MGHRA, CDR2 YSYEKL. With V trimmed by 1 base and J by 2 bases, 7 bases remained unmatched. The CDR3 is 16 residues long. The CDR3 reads CASSQGEAGGNYGYTF. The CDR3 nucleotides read TGCGCCAGCAGCCAAGGAGAAGCAGGGGGAAACTATGGCTACACCTTC.

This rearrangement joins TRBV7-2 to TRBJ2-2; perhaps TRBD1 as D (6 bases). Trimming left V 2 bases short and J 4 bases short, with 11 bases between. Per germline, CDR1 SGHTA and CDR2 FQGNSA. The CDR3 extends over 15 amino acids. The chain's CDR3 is CASSLSLRGTGELFF. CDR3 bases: TGTGCCAGCAGCTTATCCCTCAGGGGCACCGGGGAGCTGTTTTTT.

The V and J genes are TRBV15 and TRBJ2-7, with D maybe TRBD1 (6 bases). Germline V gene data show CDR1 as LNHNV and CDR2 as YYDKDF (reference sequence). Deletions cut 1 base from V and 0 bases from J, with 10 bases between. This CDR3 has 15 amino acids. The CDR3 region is CATSRARQVSYEQYF. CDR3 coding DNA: TGTGCCACCAGCAGAGCAAGACAGGTCTCCTACGAGCAGTACTTC.

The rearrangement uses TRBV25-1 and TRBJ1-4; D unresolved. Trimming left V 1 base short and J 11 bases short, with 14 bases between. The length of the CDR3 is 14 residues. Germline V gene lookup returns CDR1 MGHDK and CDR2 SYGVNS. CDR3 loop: CASSESPGGWKLFF. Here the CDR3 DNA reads TGTGCCAGCAGTGAATCCCCGGGAGGGTGGAAACTGTTTTTT.

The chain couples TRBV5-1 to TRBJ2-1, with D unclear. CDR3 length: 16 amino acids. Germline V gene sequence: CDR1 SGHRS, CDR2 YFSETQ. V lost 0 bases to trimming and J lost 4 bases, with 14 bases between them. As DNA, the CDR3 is TGCGCCAGCAGCTTGGCTCCCCCCGGCGGATACAATGAGCAGTTCTTC. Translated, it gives CASSLAPPGGYNEQFF.

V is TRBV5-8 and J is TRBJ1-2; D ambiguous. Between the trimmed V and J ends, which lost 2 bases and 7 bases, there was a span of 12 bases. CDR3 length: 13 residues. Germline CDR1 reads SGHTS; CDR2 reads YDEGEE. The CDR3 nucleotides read TGTGCCAGCAGCTTAGTACACGGCGGTGGCTACACCTTC. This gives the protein CASSLVHGGGYTF.

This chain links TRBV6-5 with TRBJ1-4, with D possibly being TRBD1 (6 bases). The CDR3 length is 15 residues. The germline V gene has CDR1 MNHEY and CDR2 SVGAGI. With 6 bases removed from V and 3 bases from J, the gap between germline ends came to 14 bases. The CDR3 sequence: CASRDRIWANEKLFF. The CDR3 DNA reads TGTGCCAGCAGGGACAGAATTTGGGCTAATGAAAAACTGTTTTTT.

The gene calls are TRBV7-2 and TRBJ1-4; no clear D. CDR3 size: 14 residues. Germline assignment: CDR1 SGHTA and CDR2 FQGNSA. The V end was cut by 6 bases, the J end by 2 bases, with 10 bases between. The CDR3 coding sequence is TGTGCCAGCAGTCCTACCGCCACTAATGAAAAACTGTTTTTT. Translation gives CASSPTATNEKLFF. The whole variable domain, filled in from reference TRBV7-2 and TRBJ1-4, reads GAGVSQSPSNKVTEKGKDVELRCDPISGHTALYWYRQSLGQGLEFLIYFQGNSAPDKSGLPSDRFSAERTGGSVSTLTIQRTQQEDSAVYLCASSPTATNEKLFFGSGTQLSVL.

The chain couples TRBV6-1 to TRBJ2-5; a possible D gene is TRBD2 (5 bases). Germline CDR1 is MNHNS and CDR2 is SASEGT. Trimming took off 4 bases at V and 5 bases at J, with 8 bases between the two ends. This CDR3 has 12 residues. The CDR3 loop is CASSAGGETQYF. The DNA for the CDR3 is TGTGCCAGCAGTGCCGGCGGGGAGACCCAGTACTTC.

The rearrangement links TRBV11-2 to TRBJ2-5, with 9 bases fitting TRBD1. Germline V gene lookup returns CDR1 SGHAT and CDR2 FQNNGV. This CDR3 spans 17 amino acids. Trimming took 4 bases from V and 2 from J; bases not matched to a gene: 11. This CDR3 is CASSWGGQGGYQETQYF. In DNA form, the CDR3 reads TGTGCCAGCAGCTGGGGGGGACAGGGAGGTTATCAAGAGACCCAGTACTTC.

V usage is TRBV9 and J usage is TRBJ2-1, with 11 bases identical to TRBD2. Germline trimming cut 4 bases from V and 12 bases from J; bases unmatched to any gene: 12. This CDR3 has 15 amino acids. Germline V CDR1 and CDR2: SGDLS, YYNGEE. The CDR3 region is CASSLFGVAGGRQFF. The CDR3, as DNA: TGTGCCAGCAGCCTCTTCGGGGTAGCGGGGGGGCGGCAGTTCTTC.

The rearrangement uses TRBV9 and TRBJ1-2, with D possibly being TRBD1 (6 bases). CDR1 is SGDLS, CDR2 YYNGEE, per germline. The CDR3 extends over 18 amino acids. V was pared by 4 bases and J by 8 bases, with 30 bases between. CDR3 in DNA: TGTGCCAGCAGCTCAAATACAGGGAGCGGGATTCCCCTTTTCGGCTACACCTTC. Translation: CASSSNTGSGIPLFGYTF.

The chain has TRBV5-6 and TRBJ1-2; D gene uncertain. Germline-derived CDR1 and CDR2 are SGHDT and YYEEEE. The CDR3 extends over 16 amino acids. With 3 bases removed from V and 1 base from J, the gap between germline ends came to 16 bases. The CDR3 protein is CASSSVEGEYNYGYTF. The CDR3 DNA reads TGTGCCAGCAGCTCGGTGGAGGGCGAGTATAACTATGGCTACACCTTC.

In DNA, the CDR3 is TGCGCCAGCAGCGAAGGGGCGGTGGGGGGGGTATATGGCTACACCTTC. Translating gives CASSEGAVGGVYGYTF. The gene calls are TRBV4-3 and TRBJ1-2; a possible D gene is TRBD1 (5 bases). CDR1 and CDR2 (germline): LGHNA, YSLEER. The V gene lost 5 bases and the J gene lost 5 bases, with 21 bases spanning the gap. The CDR3 runs to 16 residues.

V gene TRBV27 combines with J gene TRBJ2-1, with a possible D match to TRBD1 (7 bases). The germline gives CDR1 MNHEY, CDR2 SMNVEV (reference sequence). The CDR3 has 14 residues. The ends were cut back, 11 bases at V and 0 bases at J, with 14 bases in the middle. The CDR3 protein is CAAGRGPSYNEQFF. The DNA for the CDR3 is TGTGCCGCGGGAAGGGGGCCCTCCTACAATGAGCAGTTCTTC.

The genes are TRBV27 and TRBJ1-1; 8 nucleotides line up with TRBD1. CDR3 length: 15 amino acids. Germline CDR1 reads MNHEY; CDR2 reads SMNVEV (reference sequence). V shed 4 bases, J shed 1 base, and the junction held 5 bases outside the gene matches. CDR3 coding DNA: TGTGCCAGCAGTTCCCCGGGACAGGAGAACACTGAAGCTTTCTTT. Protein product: CASSSPGQENTEAFF.

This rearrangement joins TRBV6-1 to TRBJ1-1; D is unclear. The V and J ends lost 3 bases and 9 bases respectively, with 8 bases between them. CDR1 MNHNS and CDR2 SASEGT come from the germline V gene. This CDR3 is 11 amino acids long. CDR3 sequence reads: CASSETIKAFF. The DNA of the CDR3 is TGTGCCAGCAGTGAGACAATAAAAGCTTTCTTT.

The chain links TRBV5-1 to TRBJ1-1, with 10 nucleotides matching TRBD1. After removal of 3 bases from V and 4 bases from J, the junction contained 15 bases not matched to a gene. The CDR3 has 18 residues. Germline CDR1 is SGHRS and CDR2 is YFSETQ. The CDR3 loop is CASSWAQTGGQRSTEAFF. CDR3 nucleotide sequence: TGCGCCAGCAGCTGGGCCCAGACAGGGGGCCAACGGTCCACTGAAGCTTTCTTT.

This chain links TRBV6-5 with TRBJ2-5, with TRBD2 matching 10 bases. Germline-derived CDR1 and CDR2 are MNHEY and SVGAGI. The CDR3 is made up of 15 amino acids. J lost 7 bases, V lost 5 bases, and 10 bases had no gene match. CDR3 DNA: TGTGCCAGCAGTAACGGGCTAGCGGGGGCAGGGACCCAGTACTTC. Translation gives CASSNGLAGAGTQYF.

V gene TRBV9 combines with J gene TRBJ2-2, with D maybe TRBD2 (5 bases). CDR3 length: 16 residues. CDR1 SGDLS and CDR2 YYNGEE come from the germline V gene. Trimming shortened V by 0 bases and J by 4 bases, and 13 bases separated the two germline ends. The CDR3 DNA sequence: TGTGCCAGCAGCGTAGATCACGGGGTCTCCACCGGGGAGCTGTTTTTT. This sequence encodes CASSVDHGVSTGELFF.

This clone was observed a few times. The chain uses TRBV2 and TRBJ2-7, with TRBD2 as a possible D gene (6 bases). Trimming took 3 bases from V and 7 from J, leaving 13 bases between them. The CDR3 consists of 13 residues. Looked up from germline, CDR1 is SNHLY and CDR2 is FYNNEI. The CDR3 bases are TGTGCCAGCAGTGATTGGAGGGCCGTTGAGCAGTACGTC. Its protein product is CASSDWRAVEQYV.

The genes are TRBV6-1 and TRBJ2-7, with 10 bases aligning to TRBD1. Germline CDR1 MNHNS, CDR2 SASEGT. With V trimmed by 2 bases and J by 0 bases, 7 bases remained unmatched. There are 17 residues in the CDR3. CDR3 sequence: CASSERRTGGLSYEQYF. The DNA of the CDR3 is TGTGCCAGCAGTGAAAGGAGGACAGGGGGTCTCTCCTACGAGCAGTACTTC.

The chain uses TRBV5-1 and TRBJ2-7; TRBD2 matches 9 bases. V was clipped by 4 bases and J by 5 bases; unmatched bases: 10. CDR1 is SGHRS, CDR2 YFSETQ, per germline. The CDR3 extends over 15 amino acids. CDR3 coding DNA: TGCGCCAGCAGCCGCGGGGGGGAGGGAGGCCACGAGCAGTACGTC. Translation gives CASSRGGEGGHEQYV.